This record concerns one T cell receptor beta chain sequence. Antigen: not known. The sample comes from a study of post-analysis software for immune sequencing data. Study-level points and caveats: Five or six TRBV segments, TRBV5-6, TRBV5-1 and TRBV20-1 among them, were found more frequent in patients than controls.

cDNA libraries for TCR beta contained unique molecular identifiers. TCRdb itself ran the PCR reads through MiXCR, one entry per CDR3 protein. The sample lists under 900,000 distinct CDR3 sequences; approximately 53% were seen once. V shed 6 bases, J shed 7 bases, and the junction held 11 bases outside the gene matches. The CDR3 is made up of 15 amino acids. Per germline, CDR1 KGHSH and CDR2 LQKENI. The chain carries TRBV18 and TRBJ1-4, with TRBD1 matching 7 bases. Sequenced: blood. The source is a girl aged 10 to 17 with multiple sclerosis. The CDR3 is CASSINRGSSEKLFF. DNA for the CDR3: TGTGCCAGCTCGATCAACAGGGGTTCGAGTGAAAAACTGTTTTTT. Filled out from reference TRBV18 and TRBJ1-4, the complete variable domain reads NAGVMQNPRHLVRRRGQEARLRCSPMKGHSHVYWYRQLPEEGLKFMVYLQKENIIDESGMPKERFSAEFPKEGPSILRIQQVVRGDSAAYFCASSINRGSSEKLFFGSGTQLSVL.